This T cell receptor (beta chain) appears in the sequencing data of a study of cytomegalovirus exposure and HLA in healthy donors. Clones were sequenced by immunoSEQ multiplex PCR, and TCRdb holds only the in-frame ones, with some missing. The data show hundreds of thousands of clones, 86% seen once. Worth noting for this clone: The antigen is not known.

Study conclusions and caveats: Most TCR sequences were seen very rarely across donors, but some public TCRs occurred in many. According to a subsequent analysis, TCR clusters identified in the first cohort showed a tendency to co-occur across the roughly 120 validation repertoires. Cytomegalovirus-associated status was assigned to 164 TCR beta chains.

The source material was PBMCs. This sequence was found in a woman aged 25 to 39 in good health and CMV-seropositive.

The CDR3 spells CAISEPGTGLNTEAFF. The CDR3 DNA sequence: TGTGCCATCAGTGAGCCAGGGACAGGCTTGAACACTGAAGCTTTCTTT. The chain has TRBV10-3 and TRBJ1-1; 8 nucleotides agree with TRBD1. J lost 0 bases, V lost 2 bases, and 5 bases had no gene match. The germline CDR1 and CDR2 sequences are ENHRY and SYGVKD. The length of the CDR3 is 16 residues.